The 18 T cell receptor beta chains given below trace back to one sample, sequenced in a study of blood T cells in healthy people across ages. Then a second PCR, running roughly 6 to 11 cycles, was carried out with a sample-barcoded 5' primer and a J-beta primer mix. TCRdb re-called the 5' RACE reads with MiXCR, one entry per CDR3 protein. Of nearly 800,000 distinct CDR3 sequences in the sample, approximately 53% are singletons; the top ten hold 20% to 30%. The sequencing input was blood. These receptors were collected from a man in his forties in good health.

The CDR3, as DNA: TGCAGTGCTAGAGATGGGGCGGGGTCTGGGGCCAACGTCCTGACTTTC. Translating it yields CSARDGAGSGANVLTF. The rearrangement links TRBV20-1 to TRBJ2-6, with TRBD2 as a possible D gene (6 bases). Germline V lookup: CDR1 DFQATT, CDR2 SNEGSKA (reference sequence). With 0 bases removed from V and 1 base from J, the gap between germline ends came to 10 bases. The CDR3 contains 16 residues.

The genes are TRBV20-1 and TRBJ1-4, with 10 bases lining up with TRBD1. Germline trimming cut 0 bases from V and 6 bases from J; bases unmatched to any gene: 4. The CDR3 sequence is 15 residues long. CDR1 and CDR2 from the germline V gene are DFQATT and SNEGSKA (reference sequence). The CDR3 region is CSARDAGTGDEKLFF. DNA for the CDR3: TGCAGTGCTAGAGATGCCGGGACAGGGGATGAAAAACTGTTTTTT.

Comments on this clonotype: Since a much larger clone is just one base distant, this may be a read error. The rearrangement joins TRBV5-1 to TRBJ2-1, with D perhaps matching TRBD1 (5 bases). Looked up from germline, CDR1 is SGHRS and CDR2 is YFSETQ. Trimming pared 6 bases from V and 7 bases from J, leaving 20 bases between. The CDR3 covers 15 residues. CDR3 coding DNA: TGCGCCAGCACTACCGTTACTCTTAGGGGAAATGAGCAGTTCTTC. Residues: CASTTVTLRGNEQFF.

The chain couples TRBV4-1 to TRBJ2-4; D unclear. TRBJ2-7 matches the DNA end more closely, so the J call is doubtful. The CDR3 is 14 amino acids. The germline V gene encodes CDR1 MGHRA and CDR2 YSYEKL. This chain's CDR3 is CASSQDPQTYEQYF. The CDR3 DNA follows: TGCGCCAGCAGCCAAGATCCGCAGACCTACGAGCAGTACTTC.

The genes are TRBV7-3 and TRBJ2-2; 7 positions match TRBD1. The CDR3 consists of 14 residues. The J segment lost 5 bases and the V segment lost 4 bases, leaving 4 bases of the junction unmatched. The germline gives CDR1 SGHTA, CDR2 FQGTGA. The CDR3 nucleotides are TGTGCCAGCAGCTCTGAACAGGGGACCGGGGAGCTGTTTTTT. Amino acid sequence: CASSSEQGTGELFF.

There are a few counts of this clonotype. J is TRBJ2-3 and V is TRBV5-1; 7 nucleotides align to TRBD1. The CDR3 loop spans 15 amino acids. Trimming took 4 bases from V and 6 from J; bases not matched to a gene: 11. The germline V gene has CDR1 SGHRS and CDR2 YFSETQ. This CDR3 reads CASSHQGDGVDTQYF. In DNA form, the CDR3 reads TGCGCCAGCAGCCACCAGGGGGACGGTGTGGATACGCAGTATTTT.

This clonotype was picked up a small number of times. V is TRBV18 and J is TRBJ2-1; no clear D. The CDR3 loop spans 12 amino acids. The ends were cut back, 5 bases at V and 5 bases at J, with 7 bases in the middle. Germline V gene lookup returns CDR1 KGHSH and CDR2 LQKENI. In nucleotides, the CDR3 is TGTGCCAGCTCAAAGGGCAACAATGAGCAGTTCTTC. Its protein product is CASSKGNNEQFF. The whole variable domain, filled in from reference TRBV18 and TRBJ2-1, reads NAGVMQNPRHLVRRRGQEARLRCSPMKGHSHVYWYRQLPEEGLKFMVYLQKENIIDESGMPKERFSAEFPKEGPSILRIQQVVRGDSAAYFCASSKGNNEQFFGPGTRLTVL.

The CDR3 DNA follows: TGTGCCAGCAGTTACTCGGGGTGGAACGTTCAGTACTTC. As protein: CASSYSGWNVQYF. The chain is built from TRBV6-2 or TRBV6-3 and TRBJ2-4; D is uncertain. The CDR3 extends over 13 amino acids. Trimming took off 0 bases at V and 11 bases at J, with 11 bases between the two ends. Germline V gene data show CDR1 as MNHEY and CDR2 as SVGEGT.

The chain uses TRBV20-1 and TRBJ2-1; 10 nucleotides match TRBD2. The CDR3 has 16 residues. Germline CDR1 is DFQATT and CDR2 is SNEGSKA (reference sequence). Germline trimming cut 0 bases from V and 0 bases from J; bases unmatched to any gene: 2. CDR3 sequence (DNA): TGCAGTGCTAGAGATTCTAGCGGGAGCTCCTACAATGAGCAGTTCTTC. Its protein product is CSARDSSGSSYNEQFF.

In DNA form, the CDR3 reads TGTGCCAGCAGCCAAGTACGGACTAGCTATTCCGAGCAGTACTTC. It translates to CASSQVRTSYSEQYF. The chain combines TRBV3-1 with TRBJ2-7; 8 positions match TRBD2. Germline V gene sequence: CDR1 LGHDT, CDR2 YNNKEL (reference sequence). This CDR3 region has 15 residues. Trimming took 1 base from V and 6 from J; bases not matched to a gene: 8.

The CDR3 DNA reads as TGTGCCAGTTCCCTTCAAAGCGGGGGAGGCCACGAGCAGTACTTC. This codes for CASSLQSGGGHEQYF. The V and J genes are TRBV6-1 and TRBJ2-4; 8 bases match TRBD2. The end of the DNA fits TRBJ2-7 better, so the J call may be wrong. The germline gives CDR1 MNHNS, CDR2 SASEGT. The CDR3 is 15 residues long.

The table lists this clonotype with many counts. The chain employs TRBV9 and TRBJ2-7; D not resolved. The CDR3 sequence is 14 residues long. Trimming took 0 bases from V and 2 from J, leaving 9 bases between them. The germline V gene encodes CDR1 SGDLS and CDR2 YYNGEE. CDR3 DNA sequence: TGTGCCAGCAGCGTAGGGGATAGTCCCTACGAGCAGTACTTC. Protein product: CASSVGDSPYEQYF.

J is TRBJ1-4 and V is TRBV20-1; D is perhaps TRBD1 (5 bases). The V and J ends lost 5 bases and 6 bases respectively, with 13 bases between them. CDR1 and CDR2 (germline): DFQATT, SNEGSKA (reference sequence). CDR3 length: 13 amino acids. CDR3 coding DNA: TGCAGTGCTCCCGGGACCGCGCATGAAAAACTGTTTTTT. Encoded protein: CSAPGTAHEKLFF.

In this sample, this clonotype turned up a few times. The rearrangement joins TRBV6-5 to TRBJ2-7; D gene ambiguous. This CDR3 comprises 12 residues. The V gene's germline CDR1 is MNHEY and CDR2 SVGAGI. Trimming stripped 6 bases from V and 5 bases from J, with 11 bases between. CDR3 DNA sequence: TGTGCCAGCAGCCGCGGATTAGACGAGCAGTACTTC. Translation gives CASSRGLDEQYF.

This clonotype has a single count. The rearrangement links TRBV6-6 to TRBJ1-3, with D perhaps matching TRBD1 (6 bases). The CDR3 extends over 15 amino acids. From germline, CDR1 is MNHNY and CDR2 SVGAGI (reference sequence). Trimming shortened V by 0 bases and J by 4 bases, and 10 bases separated the two germline ends. In DNA form, the CDR3 reads TGTGCCAGCAGTTACTCCGGACAGACAGGAAACACCATATATTTT. It translates to CASSYSGQTGNTIYF.

This clonotype appeared a few times. The rearrangement uses TRBV7-2 and TRBJ1-1, with a tentative D call TRBD1 (6 bases). Looked up from germline, CDR1 is SGHTA and CDR2 is FQGNSA. With 3 bases removed from V and 10 bases from J, the gap between germline ends came to 12 bases. The CDR3 is made up of 12 amino acids. The CDR3 nucleotides are TGTGCCAGCAGCTTGCCGGGGGGCCTAGCTTTCTTT. Translated: CASSLPGGLAFF.

CDR3 nucleotides: TGTGCCAGCAGCCAAGGGACTAGAGCGTCCTACGAGCAGTACTTC. This translates into CASSQGTRASYEQYF. The chain uses TRBV12-3 or TRBV12-4 and TRBJ2-7; TRBD2 matches at 8 bases. The CDR3 consists of 15 residues. J lost 1 base, V lost 6 bases, and 8 bases had no gene match.

This chain connects TRBV14 to TRBJ1-4; D remains unclear. Germline loops: CDR1 SGHDN, CDR2 FVKESK. Trimming shortened V by 3 bases and J by 2 bases, and 10 bases separated the two germline ends. This CDR3 contains 15 residues. CDR3 amino acids: CASSQDLSTNEKLFF. CDR3 bases: TGTGCCAGCAGCCAGGACCTTTCCACTAATGAAAAACTGTTTTTT.